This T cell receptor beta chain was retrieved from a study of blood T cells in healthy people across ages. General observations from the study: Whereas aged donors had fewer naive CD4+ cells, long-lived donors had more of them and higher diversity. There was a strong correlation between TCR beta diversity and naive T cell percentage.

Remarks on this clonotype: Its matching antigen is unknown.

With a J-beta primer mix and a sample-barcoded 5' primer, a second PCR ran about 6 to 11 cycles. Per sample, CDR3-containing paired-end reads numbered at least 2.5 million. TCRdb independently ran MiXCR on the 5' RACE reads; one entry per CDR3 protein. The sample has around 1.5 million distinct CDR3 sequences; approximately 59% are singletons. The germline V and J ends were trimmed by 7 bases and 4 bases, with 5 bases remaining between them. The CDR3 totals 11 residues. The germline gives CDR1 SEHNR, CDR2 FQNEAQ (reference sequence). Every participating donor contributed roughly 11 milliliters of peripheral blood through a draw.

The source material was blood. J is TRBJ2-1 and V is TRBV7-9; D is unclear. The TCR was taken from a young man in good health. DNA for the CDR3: TGTGCCAGCAACGAATACAATGAGCAGTTCTTC. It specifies CASNEYNEQFF.